This T cell receptor beta chain appears in the sequencing data of a study of human T cells and chemical hapten exposure. As for the study in general: Reading of the patch tests, which applied 0.01% DPC to the upper back, occurred at 6 days.

V lost 6 bases, J lost 0 bases, and 7 bases stayed unmatched. The CDR3 totals 17 residues. Germline V gives CDR1 ENHRY, CDR2 SYGVKD. Time point described: patch test 1, 2 weeks after DPC sensitization. Documented treatment: therapeutic diphenylcyclopropenone sensitization with weekly scalp DPC. TCRdb passed the RACE reads through MiXCR, listing each CDR3 protein once. The profile shows 340,000 or so distinct CDR3 sequences, around 7% of them singletons. The receptor's source is a woman between 18 and 29 years old with alopecia areata. Some clones in this sample may be carry-over from other donors' samples. The chain employs TRBV10-3 and TRBJ1-6; 8 bases are a match to TRBD1. Sequencing was performed on whole blood, taken in connection with sensitization to the hapten diphenylcyclopropenone (DPC). Here the CDR3 reads CAIRRDRLGSYNSPLHF. The CDR3 nucleotides read TGTGCCATCAGACGGGACAGGCTCGGCTCCTATAATTCACCCCTCCACTTT.